These 27 T cell receptor beta chains were all obtained from the same sample, sequenced in a study of blood T cell repertoires in COVID-19. Here immunoSEQ multiplex PCR was the method, and the copy in TCRdb shows in-frame clones only, minus some. The table includes 200,000 to 250,000 clones, 70% to 90% detected once. Sequencing was done on a sample of peripheral blood. All receptors derive from a man younger than 45 with COVID-19, enrolled during active disease.

The genes are TRBV27 and TRBJ2-7; 13 bases line up with TRBD2. Looked up from germline, CDR1 is MNHEY and CDR2 is SMNVEV (reference sequence). The CDR3 spans 17 residues. V gave up 3 bases and J gave up 4 bases; unmatched junction bases: 9. The CDR3 DNA follows: TGTGCCAGCAGTTTCCCTAATCGGACTAGCGGGAGATACGAGCAGTACTTC. As protein: CASSFPNRTSGRYEQYF.

This chain's CDR3 is CASHRVPNTGELFF. CDR3 nucleotides: TGTGCCAGTCACAGGGTTCCGAACACCGGGGAGCTGTTTTTT. This rearrangement joins TRBV27 to TRBJ2-2, with D possibly TRBD1 on 6 matching bases. Germline CDR1 MNHEY, CDR2 SMNVEV (reference sequence). V dropped 9 bases and J dropped 0 bases, with 11 bases sitting between them. The CDR3 sequence is 14 residues long.

This chain links TRBV6-5 with TRBJ2-1; possibly TRBD1 for D (5 bases). CDR1 is MNHEY and CDR2 is SVGAGI in the germline V gene. Deletions cut 7 bases from V and 9 bases from J, with 19 bases between. This CDR3 is 14 amino acids long. CDR3 residues: CASTPDTGTREQFF. As DNA, the CDR3 is TGTGCCAGCACCCCGGACACTGGTACCCGTGAGCAGTTCTTC.

The chain uses TRBV7-2 and TRBJ2-7; 7 bases align to TRBD1. In germline, CDR1 is SGHTA, CDR2 FQGNSA. CDR3 size: 15 residues. The J segment lost 6 bases and the V segment lost 1 base, leaving 9 bases of the junction unmatched. The CDR3 here is CASSLVWLGGLEQYF. The DNA for the CDR3 is TGTGCCAGCAGCTTAGTCTGGCTAGGGGGCCTCGAGCAGTACTTC.

The chain links TRBV27 to TRBJ2-7; the match to TRBD1 covers 7 bases. With 5 bases clipped from V and 4 bases from J, the junction kept 11 bases outside the gene matches. CDR1 and CDR2 from the germline V gene are MNHEY and SMNVEV (reference sequence). This CDR3 has 15 amino acids. CDR3 in amino acids: CASSLARTGPYEQYF. The CDR3 region has the DNA TGTGCCAGCAGTCTTGCAAGGACAGGTCCGTACGAGCAGTACTTC.

This chain uses TRBV27 with TRBJ1-4, with D maybe TRBD1 (5 bases). The V and J ends lost 3 bases and 8 bases respectively, with 10 bases between them. Germline CDR1 MNHEY, CDR2 SMNVEV (reference sequence). There are 13 residues in the CDR3. This CDR3 reads CASSFQGREKLFF. CDR3 DNA sequence: TGTGCCAGCAGTTTCCAGGGAAGGGAAAAACTGTTTTTT.

The CDR3 here is CASTPWLAGETQYF. The CDR3 DNA is TGTGCCAGCACCCCTTGGCTAGCTGGGGAGACCCAGTACTTC. The J gene is TRBJ2-5, the V gene TRBV2, with D possibly being TRBD2 (5 bases). The V gene's germline CDR1 is SNHLY and CDR2 FYNNEI. The CDR3 loop spans 14 amino acids. V was pared by 7 bases and J by 5 bases, with 17 bases between. Looking up the rest from reference TRBV2 and TRBJ2-5 gives the full variable domain: EPEVTQTPSHQVTQMGQEVILRCVPISNHLYFYWYRQILGQKVEFLVSFYNNEISEKSEIFDDQFSVERPDGSNFTLKIRSTKLEDSAMYFCASTPWLAGETQYFGPGTRLLVL.

V is TRBV3-1 (or the pseudogene TRBV3-2) and J is TRBJ2-1; D is perhaps TRBD2 (5 bases). The V end lost 5 bases, the J end lost 3 bases, and 14 bases lay between the germline ends. There are 15 residues in the CDR3. Germline CDR1 LGHDT, CDR2 YNNKEL (reference sequence). Written as DNA, the CDR3 is TGTGCCAGCAGCTCCGGGGTCCGAGGCTACAATGAGCAGTTCTTC. Translated: CASSSGVRGYNEQFF.

The chain recombines TRBV29-1 with TRBJ2-7; TRBD1 aligns across 9 bases. In germline, CDR1 is SQVTM, CDR2 ANQGSEA. The CDR3 totals 14 residues. The ends lost 6 bases at V and 5 bases at J; junction bases unmatched: 11. CDR3 in DNA: TGCAGCGTGGTGGGGACAGGGATATTCGACGAGCAGTACTTC. Translation gives CSVVGTGIFDEQYF.

This clone has just a few counts. The chain recombines TRBV7-9 with TRBJ2-7, with 8 bases fitting TRBD1. This CDR3 contains 17 residues. V shed 3 bases and J 2 bases; nucleotides not matched to a gene: 12. CDR1 is SEHNR and CDR2 is FQNEAQ in the germline V gene (reference sequence). The CDR3 loop is CASSFPRTGQEAYEQYF. The CDR3 DNA reads as TGTGCCAGCAGCTTTCCGCGGACAGGGCAAGAGGCCTACGAGCAGTACTTC.

V and J are TRBV2 and TRBJ2-1, with 9 bases aligning to TRBD2. The trim removed 8 bases at V and 4 bases at J, leaving 12 bases unmatched. The germline gives CDR1 SNHLY, CDR2 FYNNEI. There are 16 residues in the CDR3. The CDR3 loop reads CASRRAGGTAYNEQFF. As DNA, the CDR3 is TGTGCCAGCCGGCGAGCGGGGGGAACAGCTTACAATGAGCAGTTCTTC. Based on the CDR3 plus reference TRBV2 and TRBJ2-1, the full variable domain is EPEVTQTPSHQVTQMGQEVILRCVPISNHLYFYWYRQILGQKVEFLVSFYNNEISEKSEIFDDQFSVERPDGSNFTLKIRSTKLEDSAMYFCASRRAGGTAYNEQFFGPGTRLTVL.

The chain joins TRBV3-1 (or the pseudogene TRBV3-2) to TRBJ2-5; TRBD1 agrees at 8 bases. Trimming cost V 1 base and J 7 bases; bases outside gene matches: 14. The CDR3 extends over 17 amino acids. Per the germline V gene, CDR1 is LGHDT and CDR2 is YNNKEL (reference sequence). The CDR3 DNA follows: TGTGCCAGCAGCCAAGGTGGAAGGACAGGGAATTTGGGGACCCAGTACTTC. Residues: CASSQGGRTGNLGTQYF.

The CDR3 reads CASSQTGNEQYF. For the CDR3, the DNA is TGTGCCAGCAGTCAAACAGGGAACGAGCAGTACTTC. V and J are TRBV12-3 or TRBV12-4 and TRBJ2-7; D perhaps matches TRBD1 (6 bases). The CDR3 has 12 amino acids. V was pared by 5 bases and J by 5 bases, with 10 bases between.

The chain is built from TRBV19 and TRBJ2-7, with D tentatively TRBD1 (6 bases). Germline CDR1 and CDR2: LNHDA and SQIVND (reference sequence). Between the trimmed V and J ends, which lost 8 bases and 0 bases, there was a span of 14 bases. This CDR3 region has 14 residues. The CDR3 region is CASQDRKSSYEQYF. The CDR3 DNA sequence: TGTGCCAGTCAAGACAGGAAAAGCTCCTACGAGCAGTACTTC.

This clone was picked up one time. The V gene is TRBV6-5, the J gene TRBJ2-7; 7 bases fit TRBD2. CDR1 is MNHEY, CDR2 SVGAGI, per germline. The ends lost 0 bases at V and 5 bases at J; junction bases unmatched: 7. This CDR3 spans 15 amino acids. CDR3 nucleotides: TGTGCCAGCAGTTACTCGGGAGGGGCGTCCGACGAGCAGTACTTC. This gives the protein CASSYSGGASDEQYF.

V gene TRBV19 combines with J gene TRBJ1-2; D uncertain. The CDR3 contains 12 residues. Trimming removed 3 bases at V and 1 base at J, with 3 bases between. Germline V gives CDR1 LNHDA, CDR2 SQIVND (reference sequence). CDR3 coding DNA: TGTGCCAGTAGTATTTATAACTATGGCTACACCTTC. It specifies CASSIYNYGYTF.

The chain joins TRBV7-8 to TRBJ2-7, with D maybe TRBD2 (5 bases). CDR3 length: 18 amino acids. The V gene's germline CDR1 is SGHVS and CDR2 FQNEAQ. Trimming cost V 1 base and J 0 bases, with 19 bases left between them. DNA of the CDR3: TGTGCCAGCAGCTTAGAGGTGGGCGGGCAGAAGAGCTCCTACGAGCAGTACTTC. It codes for CASSLEVGGQKSSYEQYF.

This clone was observed a few times. The chain combines TRBV7-2 with TRBJ2-7, with TRBD1 identical over 8 bases. This CDR3 has 16 residues. Per germline, CDR1 SGHTA and CDR2 FQGNSA. The ends lost 5 bases at V and 0 bases at J; junction bases unmatched: 9. The CDR3 sequence is CASSLDGQGLSYEQYF. The CDR3 DNA is TGTGCCAGCAGCCTCGACGGACAGGGCCTCTCCTACGAGCAGTACTTC.

V usage is TRBV6-1 and J usage is TRBJ1-6; D remains ambiguous. Between the trimmed V and J ends, which lost 2 bases and 0 bases, there was a span of 14 bases. Germline CDR1 MNHNS, CDR2 SASEGT. CDR3 length: 18 residues. The CDR3 protein is CASSELGVALSYNSPLHF. The CDR3 DNA follows: TGTGCCAGCAGTGAATTGGGAGTGGCCCTCTCCTATAATTCACCCCTCCACTTT.

The genes are TRBV5-1 and TRBJ2-2, with a possible D match to TRBD1 (7 bases). The CDR3 extends over 14 amino acids. The germline V gene has CDR1 SGHRS and CDR2 YFSETQ. The V end lost 6 bases, the J end lost 4 bases, and 13 bases lay between the germline ends. DNA of the CDR3: TGCGCCAGCACGGAGGGGGCGGTCACCGGGGAGCTGTTTTTT. Residues: CASTEGAVTGELFF.

The chain links TRBV4-1 to TRBJ1-5, with D perhaps TRBD1 (5 bases). CDR3 length: 15 residues. The V gene lost 0 bases and the J gene lost 7 bases, with 13 bases spanning the gap. CDR1 MGHRA and CDR2 YSYEKL come from the germline V gene. The DNA of the CDR3 is TGCGCCAGCAGCCAAGATTGGGGCAGGGTCCAGCCCCAGCATTTT. Translated, it gives CASSQDWGRVQPQHF.

The genes are TRBV5-5 and TRBJ1-6; possible D gene TRBD1, 6 bases. V was cut by 0 bases and J by 7 bases, with 8 bases left in between. This CDR3 has 14 amino acids. Germline CDR1 is SGHKS and CDR2 is YYEKEE (reference sequence). Here the CDR3 reads CASSLVQGNSPLHF. CDR3 DNA: TGTGCCAGCAGCTTGGTGCAGGGGAATTCACCCCTCCACTTT. The variable domain in full, completed from reference TRBV5-5 and TRBJ1-6, reads DAGVTQSPTHLIKTRGQQVTLRCSPISGHKSVSWYQQVLGQGPQFIFQYYEKEERGRGNFPDRFSARQFPNYSSELNVNALLLGDSALYLCASSLVQGNSPLHFGNGTRLTVT.

This chain links TRBV3-1 (or the pseudogene TRBV3-2) with TRBJ1-5; D call uncertain. Germline V gene data show CDR1 as LGHDT and CDR2 as YNNKEL (reference sequence). The CDR3 contains 15 residues. V was clipped by 1 base and J by 3 bases, with 10 bases between them. Here the CDR3 DNA reads TGTGCCAGCAGCCAAGGGGCCCCCGCCAATCAGCCCCAGCATTTT. Amino acids: CASSQGAPANQPQHF.

This sequence joins TRBV7-4 and TRBJ2-7; 10 bases match TRBD1. Germline V lookup: CDR1 SGHVT, CDR2 SQSDAQ. With V trimmed by 3 bases and J by 1 base, 6 bases remained unmatched. There are 16 residues in the CDR3. DNA for the CDR3: TGTGCCAGCAGCTTCGGGGACAGGGGCCGGTCCTACGAGCAGTACTTC. Translated: CASSFGDRGRSYEQYF. The full variable domain, completed using reference TRBV7-4 and TRBJ2-7, is GAGVSQSPRYKVAKRGRDVALRCDSISGHVTLYWYRQTLGQGSEVLTYSQSDAQRDKSGRPSGRFSAERPERSVSTLKIQRTEQGDSAVYLCASSFGDRGRSYEQYFGPGTRLTVT.

This clone was seen only once. The rearrangement uses TRBV12-5 and TRBJ2-3, with D unclear. V was cut by 5 bases and J by 2 bases, with 5 bases left in between. The germline gives CDR1 LGHNT, CDR2 FRNRAP. The CDR3 length is 12 residues. The CDR3 protein is CASGPYTDTQYF. The DNA for the CDR3 is TGTGCTAGTGGTCCGTACACAGATACGCAGTATTTT.

The V call is TRBV24-1, the J call TRBJ2-1, with 7 bases fitting TRBD1. The CDR3 extends over 16 amino acids. V lost 4 bases and J lost 5; bases outside the gene matches: 10. Germline CDR1 reads KGHDR; CDR2 reads SFDVKD. This chain's CDR3 is CATSDLPGGDDNEQFF. CDR3 nucleotides: TGTGCCACCAGTGACCTGCCAGGGGGAGACGACAATGAGCAGTTCTTC.

The chain combines TRBV5-1 with TRBJ1-3; TRBD1 aligns across 11 bases. V gave up 3 bases and J gave up 0 bases; unmatched junction bases: 11. The germline V gene encodes CDR1 SGHRS and CDR2 YFSETQ. The CDR3 is 19 residues long. CDR3 sequence (DNA): TGCGCCAGCAGCTCGGGACAGGGGGTGCTGCTAAGCTCTGGAAACACCATATATTTT. It codes for CASSSGQGVLLSSGNTIYF.